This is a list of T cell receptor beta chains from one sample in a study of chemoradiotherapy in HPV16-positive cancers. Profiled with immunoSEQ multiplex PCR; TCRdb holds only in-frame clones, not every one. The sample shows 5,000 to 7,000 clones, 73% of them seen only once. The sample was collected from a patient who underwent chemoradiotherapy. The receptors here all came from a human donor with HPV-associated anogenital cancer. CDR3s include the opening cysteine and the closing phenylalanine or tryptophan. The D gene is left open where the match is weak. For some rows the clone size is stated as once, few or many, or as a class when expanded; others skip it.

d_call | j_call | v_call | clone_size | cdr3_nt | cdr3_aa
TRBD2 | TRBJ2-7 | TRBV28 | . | TGTGCCAGCCTAGCGGGGGACTCCTACGAGCAGTACTTC | CASLAGDSYEQYF
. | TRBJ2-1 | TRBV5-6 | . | TGTGCCAGCAGCTCGGCGCCTAGTGGTGAGCAGTTCTTC | CASSSAPSGEQFF
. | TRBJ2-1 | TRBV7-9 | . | TGTGCCAGCAGCTTATCGGCGGCGAAAGTCTTAAATGAGCAGTTCTTC | CASSLSAAKVLNEQFF
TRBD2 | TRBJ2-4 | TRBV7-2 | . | TGTGCCAGCAGCCGCGGGACTAGCGGTGGTGGTTTGAACATTCAGTACTTC | CASSRGTSGGGLNIQYF
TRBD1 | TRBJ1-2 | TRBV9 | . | TGTGCCAGCAGCGTCGCAGGGGGCGAGGACTATGGCTACACCTTC | CASSVAGGEDYGYTF
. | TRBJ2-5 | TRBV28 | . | TGTGCCAGCAGCGGAGAGAGGGCGGCGCTCCAAGAGACCCAGTACTTC | CASSGERAALQETQYF
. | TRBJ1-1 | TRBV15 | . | TGTGCCACCAGCAGAGATCCGTATATTTCTGGAAACACTGAAGCTTTCTTT | CATSRDPYISGNTEAFF
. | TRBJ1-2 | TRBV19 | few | TGTGCCAGTAGTTTCCGGTCCAACTATGGCTACACCTTC | CASSFRSNYGYTF
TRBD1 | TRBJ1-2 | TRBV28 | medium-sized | TGTGCCAGTGCCGGGGACAGGGCTCATGGCTACACCTTC | CASAGDRAHGYTF
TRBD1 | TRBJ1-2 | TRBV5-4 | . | TGTGCCAGCAGCTTGGAAGGGGGCGGGACAGATGGCTACACCTTC | CASSLEGGGTDGYTF
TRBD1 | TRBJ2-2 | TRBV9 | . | TGTGCCAGCAGCTATAGACAGGGTGCGAACACCGGGGAGCTGTTTTTT | CASSYRQGANTGELFF
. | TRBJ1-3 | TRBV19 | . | TGTGCCAGTAGTAATCCGGTTTCTTCTGGAAACACCATATATTTT | CASSNPVSSGNTIYF
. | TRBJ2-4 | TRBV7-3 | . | TGTGCCAGCAGCTTCGGCTCGGGAAACATTCAGTACTTC | CASSFGSGNIQYF
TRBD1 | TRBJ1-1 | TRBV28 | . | TGTGCCAGTGCCCCGACAGGGCCGAACACTGAAGCTTTCTTT | CASAPTGPNTEAFF
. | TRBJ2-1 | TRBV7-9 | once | TGTGCCAGCAGCCCCAGCTATGAGCAGTTCTTC | CASSPSYEQFF
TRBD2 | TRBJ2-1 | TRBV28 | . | TGTGCCAGCAGACGGCTTACTAGCGGTGAGCAGTTCTTC | CASRRLTSGEQFF
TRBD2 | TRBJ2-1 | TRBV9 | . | TGTGCCAGCAGCGGAAGACTAGCGGGGGGATACTACAATGAGCAGTTCTTC | CASSGRLAGGYYNEQFF
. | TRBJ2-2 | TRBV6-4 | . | TGTGCCAGCACCTCTAGCGACTCAAAAAACACCGGGGAGCTGTTTTTT | CASTSSDSKNTGELFF
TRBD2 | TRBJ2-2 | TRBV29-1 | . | TGCAGCGTGGGACTATACACCGGGGAGCTGTTTTTT | CSVGLYTGELFF
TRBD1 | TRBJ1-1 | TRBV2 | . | TGTGCCAGCACCGAGGGGACAGGGGGATGGGCTGAAGCTTTCTTT | CASTEGTGGWAEAFF
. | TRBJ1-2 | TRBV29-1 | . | TGCAGCGTTCGGTGGGGGGGTACCCACTATGGCTACACCTTC | CSVRWGGTHYGYTF
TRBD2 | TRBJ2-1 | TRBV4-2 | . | TGTGCCAGCAGCCAAAGCGGGGGGGTATTGAATGAGCAGTTCTTC | CASSQSGGVLNEQFF
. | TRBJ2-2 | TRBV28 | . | TGTGCCAGCACGAGGAGGGTGAGCACCGGGGAGCTGTTTTTT | CASTRRVSTGELFF
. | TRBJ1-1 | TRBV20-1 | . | TGCAGTGCGGCTAGGGGTACTGAAGCTTTCTTT | CSAARGTEAFF
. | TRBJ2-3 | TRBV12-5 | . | TGTGCTAGTGGTGACCCCGCAGATACGCAGTATTTT | CASGDPADTQYF
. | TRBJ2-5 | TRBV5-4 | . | TGTGCCAGCAGCTTCGGGGGACAGCAAGAGACCCAGTACTTC | CASSFGGQQETQYF
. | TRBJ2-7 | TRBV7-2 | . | TGTGCCAGCAGCCCAGACTATGGCGAGCAGTACTTC | CASSPDYGEQYF
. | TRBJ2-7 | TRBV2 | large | TGTGCCAGCAGTGAGGGGAACGCCTACGAGCAGTACTTC | CASSEGNAYEQYF
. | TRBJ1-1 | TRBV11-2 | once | TGTGCCAGCAGCTTCGGAGAGGGCACTGAAGCTTTCTTT | CASSFGEGTEAFF
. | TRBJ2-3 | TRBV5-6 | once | TGTGCCAGCAGCTTGTGGGCGACAGATACGCAGTATTTT | CASSLWATDTQYF
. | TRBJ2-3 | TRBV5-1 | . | TGCGCCAGCAGCTTGTCGGCCCTCACAGATACGCAGTATTTT | CASSLSALTDTQYF
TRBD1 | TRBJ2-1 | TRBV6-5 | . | TGTGCCAGCCGACTCGGACAGGGGGCTTGGAATGAGCAGTTCTTC | CASRLGQGAWNEQFF
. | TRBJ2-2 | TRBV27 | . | TGTGCCAGCAGTTCGACGAACACCGGGGAGCTGTTTTTT | CASSSTNTGELFF
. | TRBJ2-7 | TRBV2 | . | TGTGCCAGCAGCCAAGTAATCTCGTCTACTTCGGTGCAGTACTTC | CASSQVISSTSVQYF
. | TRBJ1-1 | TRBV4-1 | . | TGCGCCAGCAGCCTCCTTGTGGGGGGTGAGACTGAAGCTTTCTTT | CASSLLVGGETEAFF
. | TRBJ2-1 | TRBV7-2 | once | TGTGCCAGCAGCCTAACTCTCTTGGGACTGCAATACAATGAGCAGTTCTTC | CASSLTLLGLQYNEQFF
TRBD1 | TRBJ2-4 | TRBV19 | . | TGTGCCAGTAGTATCCGACAGGGGGTCAAAAACATTCAGTACTTC | CASSIRQGVKNIQYF
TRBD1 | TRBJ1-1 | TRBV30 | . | TGTGCCTGGAGACCTAGGACAGGCCTTTACTTCATGAACACTGAAGCTTTCTTT | CAWRPRTGLYFMNTEAFF
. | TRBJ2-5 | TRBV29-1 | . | TGCAGCGTTGACGAAGGGGTGGGAGAGACCCAGTACTTC | CSVDEGVGETQYF
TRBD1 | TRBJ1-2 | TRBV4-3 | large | TGCGCCAGCAGCCAAGAGCTACAGGGGGTCTATGGCTACACCTTC | CASSQELQGVYGYTF
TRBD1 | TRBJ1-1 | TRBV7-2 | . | TGTGCCAGCAGCCCCTTAATGGGACAGGAGCACACTGAAGCTTTCTTT | CASSPLMGQEHTEAFF
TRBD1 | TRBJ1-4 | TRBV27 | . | TGTGCCAGCAGTCCGCGACGGGCAGGGGGGAATGAAAAACTGTTTTTT | CASSPRRAGGNEKLFF
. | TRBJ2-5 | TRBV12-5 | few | TGTGCTAGTGGTTTGGGGGAGAGGGAGACCCAGTACTTC | CASGLGERETQYF
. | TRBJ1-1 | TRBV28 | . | TGTGCCAGCAGTCTCGGAGGGGAAGGAACTGAAGCTTTCTTT | CASSLGGEGTEAFF
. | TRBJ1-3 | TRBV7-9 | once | TGTGCCAGCAGCTTAGGCCGCTCTGGAAACACCATATATTTT | CASSLGRSGNTIYF
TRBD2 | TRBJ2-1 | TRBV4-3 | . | TGCGCCAGCAGCCAAGATATGATGACGGGGGGCTACAATGAGCAGTTCTTC | CASSQDMMTGGYNEQFF
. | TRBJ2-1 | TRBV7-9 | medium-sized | TGTGCCAGCAGCTTGGACAATGAGCAGTTCTTC | CASSLDNEQFF
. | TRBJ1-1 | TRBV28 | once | TGTGCCAGCAGCCCCGGAGGGTTGAACACTGAAGCTTTCTTT | CASSPGGLNTEAFF
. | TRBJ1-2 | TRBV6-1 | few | TGTGCCAGCAGTTTAACAGTGAACTATGGCTACACCTTC | CASSLTVNYGYTF
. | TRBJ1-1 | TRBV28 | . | TGTGCCAGCAGCCTTAGACCCTTGAACACTGAAGCTTTCTTT | CASSLRPLNTEAFF
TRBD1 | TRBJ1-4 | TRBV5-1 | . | TGCGCCAGCAGCCCTCTCACGACAGGGCGGAATGAAAAACTGTTTTTT | CASSPLTTGRNEKLFF
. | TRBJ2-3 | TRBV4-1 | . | TGCGCCAGCAGCCACTCCGGGACTCGCACAGATACGCAGTATTTT | CASSHSGTRTDTQYF
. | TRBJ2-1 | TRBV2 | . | TGTGCCAGCAGTCAGGGCTACAATGAGCAGTTCTTC | CASSQGYNEQFF
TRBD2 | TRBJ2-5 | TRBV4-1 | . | TGCGCCAGCAGCCAAAGGACTAGCGGGGGCCAAGAGACCCAGTACTTC | CASSQRTSGGQETQYF
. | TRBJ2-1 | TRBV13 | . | TGTGCCAGCAGCTTAGCCGGCGGGGCACTCTACAATGAGCAGTTCTTC | CASSLAGGALYNEQFF